This T cell receptor beta chain was profiled in a study of immune cell composition in non-small cell lung cancer. Note on this clone: What it binds is not known.

The normal lung sample lay at least 3 cm, and maximally far, from the tumour. CDR1 and CDR2 from the germline V gene are GTSNPN and SVGIG (reference sequence). The CDR3 has 14 amino acids. The germline V and J ends were trimmed by 7 bases and 6 bases, with 22 bases remaining between them. Broader study findings: Squamous carcinomas (around 80%) more often had tumour-associated clones >0.5% than adenocarcinomas (approximately 35%).

Assay: immunoSEQ multiplex PCR; the TCRdb copy retains only in-frame clones and omits some. The sample yields about 5,900 clones, around 90% seen once. The source material was non-adjacent lung tissue. The chain recombines TRBV30 with TRBJ2-7, with D tentatively TRBD1 (5 bases). This sequence originates from a human donor with non-small cell lung cancer. Here the CDR3 reads CAFHPSGRAREQYF. DNA of the CDR3: TGTGCCTTTCACCCCTCCGGCAGGGCACGCGAGCAGTACTTC.